What follows is one TCR beta chain and its context. This record comes from a study of blood T cell repertoires in COVID-19. The wider study: Spain, Italy and the United States supplied samples that represented acute and convalescent COVID-19.

Germline-derived CDR1 and CDR2 are KGHSH and LQKENI. After removal of 5 bases from V and 6 bases from J, the junction contained 7 bases not matched to a gene. The CDR3 has 14 residues. Under the authors' procedure: Quantification of nucleated cells was approximated via reference gene primer amplification. Profiled with immunoSEQ multiplex PCR; TCRdb holds only in-frame clones, not every one. D and trimming come from the DNA, and the V and J calls and clone size come from that table. The data show under 85,000 clones, more than 70% seen once. What was sequenced was peripheral blood. The TCR sequence derives from a man older than 75 with acute or convalescent COVID-19. The rearrangement joins TRBV18 to TRBJ1-5; TRBD1 aligns across 7 bases. DNA for the CDR3: TGTGCCAGCTCAGCAGACAGGGCGAGTCAGCCCCAGCATTTT. Its translation is CASSADRASQPQHF.